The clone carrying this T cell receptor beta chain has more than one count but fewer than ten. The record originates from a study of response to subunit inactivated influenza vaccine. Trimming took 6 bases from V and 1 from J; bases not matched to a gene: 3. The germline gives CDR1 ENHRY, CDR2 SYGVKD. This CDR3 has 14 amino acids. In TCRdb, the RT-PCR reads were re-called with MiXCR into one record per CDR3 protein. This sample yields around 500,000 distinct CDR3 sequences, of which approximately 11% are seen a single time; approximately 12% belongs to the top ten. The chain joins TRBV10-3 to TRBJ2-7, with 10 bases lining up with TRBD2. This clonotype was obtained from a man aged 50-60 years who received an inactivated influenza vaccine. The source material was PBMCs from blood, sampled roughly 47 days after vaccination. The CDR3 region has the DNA TGTGCCATCAGCATGACTAGCGGGTCCTACGAGCAGTACTTC. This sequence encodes CAISMTSGSYEQYF.